The source of this TCR beta chain is a study of cytomegalovirus exposure and HLA in healthy donors. Overall study findings and caveats: By a later analysis, the bulk of CMV-associated TCR beta chains appeared HLA-restricted. Rarity marked most TCR sequences, yet some public TCRs occurred in many donors.

CDR1 and CDR2 (germline): SGHRS, YFSETQ. V trimming: 3 bases; J trimming: 5 bases; junction bases outside the gene matches: 8. This CDR3 is built from 14 residues. The PCR employed 60 Vbeta primers together with 13 Jbeta primers. Assay used: immunoSEQ multiplex PCR; TCRdb lists only in-frame clones, some missing. Among roughly 120,000 clones listed, 80% to 85% were seen once. Regarding this clone: The antigen is undetermined.

The gene calls are TRBV5-1 and TRBJ2-7, with TRBD1 matching over 7 bases. Sequenced material: PBMCs. This TCR was recovered from a human donor in good health. CDR3 coding DNA: TGCGCCAGCAGCTCACAAAACAGGGGTAACGAGCAGTACTTC. Translation: CASSSQNRGNEQYF.